The rows below give T cell receptor beta chains drawn from one sample of a study of T-cell reconstitution after alpha-beta-depleted transplantation in children. TCRdb re-derived calls from the PCR reads in MiXCR, one entry per CDR3 protein. In the table there are 140,000 or so distinct CDR3 sequences, roughly 8.8% of which are singletons. Material: PBMCs, mostly from graft donor cells, obtained 180 days after TCRalphabeta/CD19-depleted stem cell transplant. All receptors come from a female patient between 2 and 15 years old who had a stem cell transplant for congenital amegakaryocytic thrombocytopenia, so the T cells may come from the graft donor. Both conserved end residues are part of each CDR3. The D gene is left open where the match is weak. A row's size may be missing; if present it is once, few, many or a size class.

many	TRBV7-2	TRBD2	TRBJ2-1	TGTGCCAGCAGCCTACTAGCGGGGTCCTACAATGAGCAGTTCTTC	CASSLLAGSYNEQFF
.	TRBV20-1	.	TRBJ1-2	TGCAGTGCTAGAACAGGGACGGACTATGGCTACACCTTC	CSARTGTDYGYTF
many	TRBV4-2	.	TRBJ2-2	TGTGCCAGCAGTCGGCCCGGGACAAAAGTCGGGGAGCTGTTTTTT	CASSRPGTKVGELFF
many	TRBV5-1	TRBD1	TRBJ2-4	TGCGCCAGCAGCTCGAGACAGGGGCTTGATCTAGCCAAAAACATTCAGTACTTC	CASSSRQGLDLAKNIQYF
.	TRBV29-1	.	TRBJ2-7	TGCAGCGTAGGGGAGTACGAGCAGTACTTC	CSVGEYEQYF
few	TRBV9	.	TRBJ1-2	TGTGCCAGCAGCGTTTGGGACCAATCCCCCTATGGCTACACCTTC	CASSVWDQSPYGYTF
.	TRBV7-9	.	TRBJ1-3	TGTGCCAGCAGCTCCCCTTTGGGCACAATCCGCGGAAACACCATATATTTT	CASSSPLGTIRGNTIYF
many	TRBV20-1	TRBD1	TRBJ1-2	TGCAGTGCTACGGACAGGACTTCCTATGGCTACACCTTC	CSATDRTSYGYTF
many	TRBV10-3	.	TRBJ1-2	TGTGCCATCAGTGAAGATCTAAGGAATGGCTACACCTTC	CAISEDLRNGYTF
few	TRBV20-1	.	TRBJ2-7	TGCAGTGCTCCTAGGAAAGGGGTAGAGCAGTACTTC	CSAPRKGVEQYF
many	TRBV3-1	.	TRBJ2-1	TGTGCCAGCAGCCAAGAAGGCCAGGTCCCTCCTAGTGAGCAGTTCTTC	CASSQEGQVPPSEQFF
many	TRBV25-1	TRBD2	TRBJ2-3	TGTGCCAGCAGTGCCGTGGGGGGACCTACCGGGACTAGACTCACAGATACGCAGTATTTT	CASSAVGGPTGTRLTDTQYF
.	TRBV27	TRBD2	TRBJ2-1	TGTGCCAGCAGTCCATACCTAGGGACTAGGATATTCTTC	CASSPYLGTRIFF
few	TRBV6-2/TRBV6-3	.	TRBJ2-7	TGTGCCAGATCTCACAGGGAGGCCTACGAGCAGTACTTC	CARSHREAYEQYF
many	TRBV3-1	TRBD1	TRBJ2-4	TGTGCCAGCAGCGTCCGGACAGGACGGGCCAAAAACATTCAGTACTTC	CASSVRTGRAKNIQYF
many	TRBV12-3/TRBV12-4	.	TRBJ1-5	TGTGCCAGCAGTTTGCGGGGGGGACAGCCCCAGCATTTT	CASSLRGGQPQHF
many	TRBV12-3/TRBV12-4	.	TRBJ2-7	TGTGCCAGCAGTTTAGTGGTGGGACCGGGCGAGCAGTACTTC	CASSLVVGPGEQYF
many	TRBV7-9	.	TRBJ2-2	TGTGCCAGCAGCTTAGGGGGCAGTTCCACCGGGGAGCTGTTTTTT	CASSLGGSSTGELFF
.	TRBV28	.	TRBJ2-7	TGTGCCAGCAGAGCCTCCTACGAGCAGTACTTC	CASRASYEQYF
many	TRBV3-1	TRBD2	TRBJ2-5	TGTGCCAGCAGCCAAGGAACCTCAACTAGCGGGGCCCAAGAGACCCAGTACTTC	CASSQGTSTSGAQETQYF
many	TRBV28	.	TRBJ1-2	TGTGCCAGCAGTTTTCGTCCCCTGGGGGACTATGGCTACACCTTC	CASSFRPLGDYGYTF
many	TRBV5-1	.	TRBJ1-1	TGCGCCAGCAGCTTGGTGGGCGCGTTACACACTGAAGCTTTCTTT	CASSLVGALHTEAFF
.	TRBV11-3	.	TRBJ2-1	TGTGCCAGCAGCTTAGTTCAGGGCCCCTACAATGAGCAGTTCTTC	CASSLVQGPYNEQFF
many	TRBV11-1	.	TRBJ2-5	TGTGCCAGCAGCTTCGAGAGTACTAGAGAGACCCAGTACTTC	CASSFESTRETQYF
.	TRBV20-1	.	TRBJ2-1	TGCAGTGCTGCCGGGAGCTACAATGAGCAGTTCTTC	CSAAGSYNEQFF
few	TRBV5-1	.	TRBJ2-7	TGCGCCAGCAGCCTAGGGAACGGATACTACGAGCAGTACTTC	CASSLGNGYYEQYF
many	TRBV5-6	.	TRBJ1-2	TGTGCCAGCAGCTTTCTGAGGAGTCCTAACTATGGCTACACCTTC	CASSFLRSPNYGYTF
.	TRBV28	.	TRBJ2-1	TGTGCCAGCAGTTTGGCCGGGTCTCTCGCCTTC	CASSLAGSLAF